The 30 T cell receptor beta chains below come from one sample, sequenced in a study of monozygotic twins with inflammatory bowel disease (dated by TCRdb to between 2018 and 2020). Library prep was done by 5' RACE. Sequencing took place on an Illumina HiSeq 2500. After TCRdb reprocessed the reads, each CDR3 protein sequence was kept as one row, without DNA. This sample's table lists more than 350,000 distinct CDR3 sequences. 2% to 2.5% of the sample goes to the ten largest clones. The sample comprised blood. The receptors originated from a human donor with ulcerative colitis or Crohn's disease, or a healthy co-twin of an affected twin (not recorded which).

The CDR3 protein is CAISEGGRVGEKPFF. J is TRBJ1-4 and V is TRBV10-3. CDR1 is ENHRY and CDR2 is SYGVKD in the germline V gene. CDR3 length: 15 residues.

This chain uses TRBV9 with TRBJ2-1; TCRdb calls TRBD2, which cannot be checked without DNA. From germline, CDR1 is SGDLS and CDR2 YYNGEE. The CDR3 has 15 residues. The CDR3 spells CASSVGTSGGDEQFF.

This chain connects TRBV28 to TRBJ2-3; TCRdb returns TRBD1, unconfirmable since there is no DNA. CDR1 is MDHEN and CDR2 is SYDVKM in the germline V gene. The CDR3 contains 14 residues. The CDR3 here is CASSSLVGTDTQYF.

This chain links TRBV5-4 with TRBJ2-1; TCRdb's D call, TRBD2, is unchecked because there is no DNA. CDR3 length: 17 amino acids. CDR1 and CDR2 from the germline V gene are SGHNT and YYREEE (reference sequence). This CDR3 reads CASSFEILAGDYNEQFF.

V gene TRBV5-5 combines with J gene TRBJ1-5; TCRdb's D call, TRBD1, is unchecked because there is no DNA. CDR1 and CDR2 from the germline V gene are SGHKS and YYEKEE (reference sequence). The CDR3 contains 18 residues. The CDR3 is CASSLVYRQTGGDQPQHF.

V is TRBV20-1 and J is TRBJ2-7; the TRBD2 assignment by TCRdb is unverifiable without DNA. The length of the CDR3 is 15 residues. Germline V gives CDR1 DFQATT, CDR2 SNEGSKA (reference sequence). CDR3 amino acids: CSALGREKGRNEQYF.

The CDR3 loop is CASGQGKTEAFF. The V gene is TRBV5-1, the J gene TRBJ1-1; TCRdb proposes TRBD1, but this gene call is untestable without DNA. The CDR3 runs 12 residues. CDR1 SGHRS and CDR2 YFSETQ come from the germline V gene.

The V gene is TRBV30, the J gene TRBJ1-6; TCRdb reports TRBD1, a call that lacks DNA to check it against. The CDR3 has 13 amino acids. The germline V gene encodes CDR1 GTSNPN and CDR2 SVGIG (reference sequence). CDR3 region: CAWGGQVNSPLHF.

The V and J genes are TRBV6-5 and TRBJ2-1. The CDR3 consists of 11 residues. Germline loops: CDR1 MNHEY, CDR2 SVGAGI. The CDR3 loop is CASSLKNEQFF.

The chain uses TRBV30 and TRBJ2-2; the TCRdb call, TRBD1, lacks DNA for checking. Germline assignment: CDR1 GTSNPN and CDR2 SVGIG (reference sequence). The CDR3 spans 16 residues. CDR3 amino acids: CAWKNGQGRDTGELFF.

This CDR3 reads CASSVGPGGVGNEQFF. The chain links TRBV9 to TRBJ2-1; the D call from TCRdb, TRBD1, cannot be confirmed without DNA. This CDR3 spans 16 amino acids. Germline assignment: CDR1 SGDLS and CDR2 YYNGEE.

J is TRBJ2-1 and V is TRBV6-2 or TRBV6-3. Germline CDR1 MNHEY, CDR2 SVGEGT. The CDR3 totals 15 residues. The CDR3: CASSPAGALTNEQFF.

The CDR3 region is CASSVSRTQETQYF. This chain connects TRBV7-2 to TRBJ2-5. CDR3 length: 14 residues. Germline V gives CDR1 SGHTA, CDR2 FQGNSA.

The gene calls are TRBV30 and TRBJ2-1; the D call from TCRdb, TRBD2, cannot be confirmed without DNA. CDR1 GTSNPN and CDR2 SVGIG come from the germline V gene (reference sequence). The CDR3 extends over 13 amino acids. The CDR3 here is CAWEGLAGSEQFF.

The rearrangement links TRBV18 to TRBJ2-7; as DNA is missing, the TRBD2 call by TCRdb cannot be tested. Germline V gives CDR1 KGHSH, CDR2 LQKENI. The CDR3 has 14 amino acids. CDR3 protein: CASSPGRRTYEQYF.

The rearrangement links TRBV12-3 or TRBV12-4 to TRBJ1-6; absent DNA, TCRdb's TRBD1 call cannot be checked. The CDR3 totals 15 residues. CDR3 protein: CASSSHRVVGSPLHF.

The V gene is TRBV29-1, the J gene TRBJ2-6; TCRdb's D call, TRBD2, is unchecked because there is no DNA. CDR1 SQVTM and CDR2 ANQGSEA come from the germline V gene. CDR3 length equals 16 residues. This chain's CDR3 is CSIRAGGRSGANVLTF.

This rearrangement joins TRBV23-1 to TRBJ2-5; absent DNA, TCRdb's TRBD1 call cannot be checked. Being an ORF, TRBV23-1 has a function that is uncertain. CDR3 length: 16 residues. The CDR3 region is CASSPQETGVGETQYF.

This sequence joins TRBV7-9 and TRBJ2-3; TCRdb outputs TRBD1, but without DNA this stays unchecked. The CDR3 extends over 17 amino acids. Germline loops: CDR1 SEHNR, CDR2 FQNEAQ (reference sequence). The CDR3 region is CASSPRGSQFPTDTQYF. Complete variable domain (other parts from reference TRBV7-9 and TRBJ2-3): DTGVSQNPRHKITKRGQNVTFRCDPISEHNRLYWYRQTLGQGPEFLTYFQNEAQLEKSRLLSDRFSAERPKGSFSTLEIQRTEQGDSAMYLCASSPRGSQFPTDTQYFGPGTRLTVL.

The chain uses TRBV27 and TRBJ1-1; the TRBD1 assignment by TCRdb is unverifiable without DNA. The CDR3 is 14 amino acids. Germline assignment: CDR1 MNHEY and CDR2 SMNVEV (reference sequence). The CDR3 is CASSFRGRYTEAFF.

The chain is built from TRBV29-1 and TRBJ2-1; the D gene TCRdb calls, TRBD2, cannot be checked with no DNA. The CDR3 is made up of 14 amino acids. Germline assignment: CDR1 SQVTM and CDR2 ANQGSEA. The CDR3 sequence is CSGRAGGLLDEQFF.

The CDR3 spells CASSPTGDEQFF. This sequence joins TRBV7-9 and TRBJ2-1. Germline V gene data show CDR1 as SEHNR and CDR2 as FQNEAQ (reference sequence). This CDR3 has 12 amino acids.

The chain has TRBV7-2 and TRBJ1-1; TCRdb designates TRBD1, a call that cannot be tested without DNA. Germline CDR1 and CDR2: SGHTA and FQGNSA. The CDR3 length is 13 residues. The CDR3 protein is CACRRGPVTEAFF.

The CDR3 sequence: CASIEGAPDYEQYF. The V and J genes are TRBV6-2 or TRBV6-3 and TRBJ2-7; TCRdb's D call, TRBD1, is unchecked because there is no DNA. The CDR3 extends over 14 amino acids. Germline CDR1 reads MNHEY; CDR2 reads SVGEGT.

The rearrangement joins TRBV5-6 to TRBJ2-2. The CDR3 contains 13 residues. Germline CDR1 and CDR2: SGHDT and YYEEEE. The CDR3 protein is CASSHGTTGELFF. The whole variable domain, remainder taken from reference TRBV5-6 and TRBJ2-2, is DAGVTQSPTHLIKTRGQQVTLRCSPKSGHDTVSWYQQALGQGPQFIFQYYEEEERQRGNFPDRFSGHQFPNYSSELNVNALLLGDSALYLCASSHGTTGELFFGEGSRLTVL.

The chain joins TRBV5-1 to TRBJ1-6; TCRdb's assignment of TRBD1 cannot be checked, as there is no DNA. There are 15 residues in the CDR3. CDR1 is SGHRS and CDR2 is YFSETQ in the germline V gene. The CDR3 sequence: CASSLEGQGNSPLHF.

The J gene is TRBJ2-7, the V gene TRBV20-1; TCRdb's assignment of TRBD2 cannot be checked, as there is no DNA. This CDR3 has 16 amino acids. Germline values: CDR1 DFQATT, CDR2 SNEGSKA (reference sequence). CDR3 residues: CSARALASGSVEEQYF.

CDR3: CASSFDGTGNVLTF. The J gene is TRBJ2-6, the V gene TRBV5-1; TCRdb's D call, TRBD2, is unchecked because there is no DNA. Germline CDR1 is SGHRS and CDR2 is YFSETQ. The CDR3 loop spans 14 amino acids.

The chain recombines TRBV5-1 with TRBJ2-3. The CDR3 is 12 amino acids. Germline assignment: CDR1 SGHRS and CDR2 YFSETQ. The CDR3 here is CASSLISDTQYF.

This CDR3 reads CASSSTGRTGTYQETQYF. This rearrangement joins TRBV27 to TRBJ2-5; the D call of TRBD1 rests on TCRdb alone, since no DNA is present to check it. Germline V lookup: CDR1 MNHEY, CDR2 SMNVEV (reference sequence). The CDR3 spans 18 residues.